This T cell receptor (beta chain) was sequenced for a study of cytomegalovirus exposure and HLA in healthy donors. Deletions cut 7 bases from V and 3 bases from J, with 27 bases between. The CDR3 totals 18 residues. The germline CDR1 and CDR2 sequences are MDHEN and SYDVKM. PCR involved 60 Vbeta and 13 Jbeta primers. TCRdb's copy holds only in-frame clones and misses some; the assay was immunoSEQ multiplex PCR. There are around 150,000 clones in the sample; around 84% occur only once, and about 2.6% lies in the top ten. This TCR was recovered from a boy younger than 10 in good health and CMV-seronegative. The chain carries TRBV28 and TRBJ1-2; D might be TRBD1 (5 bases). What was sequenced was PBMCs. The CDR3 spells CASTAVDLTGLRDYGYTF. In DNA form, the CDR3 reads TGTGCCAGCACCGCAGTCGACCTAACGGGACTCAGGGACTATGGCTACACCTTC.